This T cell receptor beta chain was captured by sequencing in a study of CD8+CD57+ T cells in acquired aplastic anemia. Per germline, CDR1 LNHNV and CDR2 YYDKDF (reference sequence). Between the trimmed V and J ends, which lost 1 base and 0 bases, there was a span of 10 bases. The CDR3 extends over 16 amino acids. CD8+CD57+ cell expansion, shown by flow cytometry, had occurred in the patients selected for sequencing. Receipt of therapy had not occurred in any patient by the time of blood sampling. Researchers used genomic DNA as the template to profile TCR beta VDJ and CDR3. TCRdb redid the calling of the reads with MiXCR, one entry per CDR3 protein. The sample lists 450,000 to 600,000 distinct CDR3 sequences; less than 35% were seen once. This clonotype was counted many times.

The V call is TRBV15, the J call TRBJ1-3; weak D call: TRBD1 (6 bases). Sequencing input: sorted CD4+, CD8+, or CD8+CD57+ T cells (not recorded which) from PBMCs. The receptor was derived from a human donor with aplastic anemia. The CDR3 spells CATSRVGTTSGNTIYF. In DNA, the CDR3 is TGTGCCACCAGCAGAGTAGGGACAACCTCTGGAAACACCATATATTTT.